This T cell receptor (beta chain) was documented in a study of siplizumab effects on memory and regulatory T cells (dated by TCRdb to 2018 to 2020). Concerning the study at large: The effect of the anti-CD2 antibody siplizumab on alloreactive T-cell subsets was examined in allogeneic mixed lymphocyte reactions constructed from human PBMCs.

What the work shows at the level of the full study, not this receptor alone: For roughly 75-97% of proliferating CD4+ or CD8+ clones, no naive or memory phenotype could be assigned. Among mappable alloreactive CD4+ clones, the Treg-derived fraction averaged around 69% with siplizumab versus 26.9% in control reactions. Because sequences at frequencies below about 10^-5 were poorly captured, only a minor fraction of alloreactive clones could be mapped back to unstimulated subsets. Whether proliferating Tregs from siplizumab cultures were suppressive was not functionally confirmed. Siplizumab significantly reduced the cumulative frequency of alloreactive sequences traceable to unstimulated CD4+ memory T cells. Unstimulated naive T cells appeared to be more diverse than memory T cells, and naive cells seemed to make a substantial contribution to the alloresponse.

As for this clone: Its recognized antigen is unknown. No base quality information exists; no much larger clone differs at one position.

Sorted unstimulated T cells and proliferating T cells recovered from mixed lymphocyte reactions underwent TCRbeta CDR3 sequencing. Fresh whole blood from around 11 HLA-typed healthy donors was used to isolate PBMCs. Receptor amplification or capture employed the immunoSEQ multiplex PCR assay. About 10^5 TCR templates per sample were assayed by the deep sequencing platform. Genomic DNA extracted from sorted T cells was the material used for TCRbeta CDR3 sequencing. In the authors' own workflow: The R programming language was used for the clonal analysis of the TCRbeta CDR3 data. Unstimulated samples were compared with post-reaction CFSE-low samples to define alloreactive CD4+ and CD8+ clones. Regulatory or non-regulatory origin of alloreactive CD4+ clones was assigned by matching sequences to the sorted unstimulated Treg and non-Treg repertoires. TCRdb limited this immuneACCESS table to in-frame rearrangements with V and J called. A share of clones is missing; checked studies link under half to unresolved V genes, and the rest is unexplained. V and J calls and clone size follow that table, whereas D and trimming were derived from the DNA. For this sample the table gives some 97,000 clones, of which around 90% were detected only once. The ten top clones hold around 0.15% of the sample.

The junction shows trimming of 1 base on V and 5 bases on J, plus 11 bases between the germline ends. Its CDR3 holds 14 amino acids, cysteine through phenylalanine. The retained sequence is limited to the CDR3, 42 bases, with the frame set at the first base. CDR1 SGHAT and CDR2 FQDESV were looked up in the germline V gene (reference sequence). Here the chain combines TRBV11-1 and TRBJ2-5, with TRBD1 as a weak D call on 5 bases. This clonotype was obtained from a human donor in good health. Sequencing was performed on CD4+ T cells sorted from blood. The CDR3 region reads CASSLGSGMETQYF. The DNA sequence is as follows: TGTGCCAGCAGCTTAGGTTCAGGGATGGAGACCCAGTACTTC.